Listed below are T cell receptor beta chains from one sample, sequenced in a study of blood T cell repertoires in COVID-19. Measured with immunoSEQ multiplex PCR; TCRdb has only the in-frame clones, and not every one. The sample contains 55,000 to 90,000 clones, roughly four fifths of which appear only once. Sequencing used peripheral blood. The receptors derive from a woman aged 60-70 years with acute or convalescent COVID-19. CDR3s include the opening cysteine and the closing phenylalanine or tryptophan. Fields, in order: clone size, J gene, V gene, D gene, CDR3 DNA, CDR3 protein. A D gene is named only where the DNA matches it firmly. Only some rows state a clone size, as once, few, many or a class for expanded clones.

clone size: NA
J gene: TRBJ1-4
V gene: TRBV21-1
D gene: NA
CDR3 DNA: TGTGCCAGCAGCAAAGTAGGGACAGGGTTAACTAATGAAAAACTGTTTTTT
CDR3 protein: CASSKVGTGLTNEKLFF

clone size: NA
J gene: TRBJ1-3
V gene: TRBV9
D gene: NA
CDR3 DNA: TGTGCCAGCAGTCTCTCTGGAAACACCATATATTTT
CDR3 protein: CASSLSGNTIYF

clone size: NA
J gene: TRBJ1-5
V gene: TRBV19
D gene: NA
CDR3 DNA: TGTGCCAGTAGTCCGGGACTGTCGCGGCCCCAGCATTTT
CDR3 protein: CASSPGLSRPQHF

clone size: NA
J gene: TRBJ1-3
V gene: TRBV18
D gene: TRBD1
CDR3 DNA: TGTGCCAGCTCCCGACCGGGACAGAGGCCTGGAAACACCATATATTTT
CDR3 protein: CASSRPGQRPGNTIYF

clone size: once
J gene: TRBJ1-6
V gene: TRBV7-3
D gene: TRBD1
CDR3 DNA: TGTGCCAGCAGCAGAGGGGGACAGATGGGGTATTCACCCCTCCACTTT
CDR3 protein: CASSRGGQMGYSPLHF

clone size: NA
J gene: TRBJ1-2
V gene: TRBV5-4
D gene: TRBD1
CDR3 DNA: TGTGCCAGCAGCTTGCGGCAGGGGGGTGGGGAGTATGGCTACACCTTC
CDR3 protein: CASSLRQGGGEYGYTF

clone size: NA
J gene: TRBJ1-1
V gene: TRBV9
D gene: NA
CDR3 DNA: TGTGCCAGCAGCGTAGGAGGGCGCACAGGGTGGCAAGTGAACACTGAAGCTTTCTTT
CDR3 protein: CASSVGGRTGWQVNTEAFF

clone size: NA
J gene: TRBJ1-3
V gene: TRBV9
D gene: TRBD1
CDR3 DNA: TGTGCCAGCAGCGAAGGGGACAGGGACTTACCGGCCATATATTTT
CDR3 protein: CASSEGDRDLPAIYF

clone size: NA
J gene: TRBJ2-3
V gene: TRBV6-5
D gene: TRBD1
CDR3 DNA: TGTGCCAGCAGACGGGGGACAGGGGGCACAGATACGCAGTATTTT
CDR3 protein: CASRRGTGGTDTQYF

clone size: few
J gene: TRBJ1-2
V gene: TRBV3-1/TRBV3-2
D gene: TRBD1
CDR3 DNA: TGTGCCAGCAGCTTACAGGGGGACCTCGCCTTC
CDR3 protein: CASSLQGDLAF

clone size: NA
J gene: TRBJ1-4
V gene: TRBV20-1
D gene: NA
CDR3 DNA: TGCAGTGCGCGAGGACAAGAAAAACTGTTTTTT
CDR3 protein: CSARGQEKLFF

clone size: NA
J gene: TRBJ2-5
V gene: TRBV18
D gene: NA
CDR3 DNA: TGTGCCAGCTCACCAAACAGGCAAGAGACCCAGTACTTC
CDR3 protein: CASSPNRQETQYF

clone size: NA
J gene: TRBJ1-6
V gene: TRBV5-6
D gene: TRBD1
CDR3 DNA: TGTGCCAGCAGTCCAAATACAGGGGAAAATAATTCACCCCTCCACTTT
CDR3 protein: CASSPNTGENNSPLHF

clone size: few
J gene: TRBJ1-2
V gene: TRBV2
D gene: TRBD1
CDR3 DNA: TGTGCCAGCACCGGGACAGGGGGCTATGGCTACACCTTC
CDR3 protein: CASTGTGGYGYTF

clone size: NA
J gene: TRBJ1-1
V gene: TRBV7-9
D gene: NA
CDR3 DNA: TGTGCCAGCAGCTTAGCGCAAGGGCAGGGCACTGAAGCTTTCTTT
CDR3 protein: CASSLAQGQGTEAFF

clone size: once
J gene: TRBJ2-2
V gene: TRBV9
D gene: NA
CDR3 DNA: TGTGCCAGCAGCGCCACGTCAGTGACTTCGAACACCGGGGAGCTGTTTTTT
CDR3 protein: CASSATSVTSNTGELFF

clone size: once
J gene: TRBJ2-5
V gene: TRBV6-5
D gene: NA
CDR3 DNA: TGTGCCAGCAGATCAACAGGGTACGAGACCCAGTACTTC
CDR3 protein: CASRSTGYETQYF

clone size: few
J gene: TRBJ1-4
V gene: TRBV24-1
D gene: TRBD1
CDR3 DNA: TGTGCCACCAGTGATACAGGGGGCCTAAATGAAAAACTGTTTTTT
CDR3 protein: CATSDTGGLNEKLFF

clone size: NA
J gene: TRBJ2-6
V gene: TRBV5-5
D gene: TRBD1
CDR3 DNA: TGTGCCAGCAGCTTCGGACAGGGAGCGACTGGGGCCAACGTCCTGACTTTC
CDR3 protein: CASSFGQGATGANVLTF

clone size: NA
J gene: TRBJ2-3
V gene: TRBV6-5
D gene: TRBD1
CDR3 DNA: TGTGCCAGCACCCCAGGGACAGGGTCAGATACGCAGTATTTT
CDR3 protein: CASTPGTGSDTQYF

clone size: NA
J gene: TRBJ2-6
V gene: TRBV6-1
D gene: NA
CDR3 DNA: TGTGCCAGCAGTGAAGCGCTTCTCGGTGAGGCTGGGGCCAACGTCCTGACTTTC
CDR3 protein: CASSEALLGEAGANVLTF

clone size: NA
J gene: TRBJ2-2
V gene: TRBV3-1/TRBV3-2
D gene: TRBD2
CDR3 DNA: TGTGCCAGCAGCCAAGATTGGCCAGCGGGGGGAACCGGGGAGCTGTTTTTT
CDR3 protein: CASSQDWPAGGTGELFF

clone size: NA
J gene: TRBJ1-2
V gene: TRBV29-1
D gene: NA
CDR3 DNA: TGCAGCGAAGGAGGGCCCCAGGGCTCCTATGGCTACACCTTC
CDR3 protein: CSEGGPQGSYGYTF

clone size: NA
J gene: TRBJ1-2
V gene: TRBV10-3
D gene: TRBD1
CDR3 DNA: TGTGCCATCAGTGAGTCCGGGACAGGGCCTAACTATGGCTACACCTTC
CDR3 protein: CAISESGTGPNYGYTF

clone size: NA
J gene: TRBJ2-3
V gene: TRBV7-9
D gene: TRBD1
CDR3 DNA: TGTGCCAGCAGCCCACGGGACAGGGAGGGAGATACGCAGTATTTT
CDR3 protein: CASSPRDREGDTQYF

clone size: NA
J gene: TRBJ1-2
V gene: TRBV9
D gene: NA
CDR3 DNA: TGTGCCAGCAGCGTAGGAGGGAGTTTCGGGGGCTACACCTTC
CDR3 protein: CASSVGGSFGGYTF

clone size: NA
J gene: TRBJ2-2
V gene: TRBV29-1
D gene: NA
CDR3 DNA: TGCAGCGTTGCCGGGGGCACCGGGGAGCTGTTTTTT
CDR3 protein: CSVAGGTGELFF

clone size: NA
J gene: TRBJ1-5
V gene: TRBV9
D gene: NA
CDR3 DNA: TGTGCCAGCAGCGCGAGGGGAGGGACGCAGCCCCAGCATTTT
CDR3 protein: CASSARGGTQPQHF

clone size: NA
J gene: TRBJ2-7
V gene: TRBV19
D gene: TRBD1
CDR3 DNA: TGTGCCAGTAGCCGGACAGGGGATTTCGACGAGCAGTACTTC
CDR3 protein: CASSRTGDFDEQYF

clone size: once
J gene: TRBJ2-2
V gene: TRBV27
D gene: NA
CDR3 DNA: TGTGCCAGCAGTTTACTTGGGGCCCAAGAAGCCGGGGAGCTGTTTTTT
CDR3 protein: CASSLLGAQEAGELFF

clone size: NA
J gene: TRBJ2-2
V gene: TRBV5-5
D gene: NA
CDR3 DNA: TGTGCCAGCAGCGCGGGGACGGGAAACACCGGGGAGCTGTTTTTT
CDR3 protein: CASSAGTGNTGELFF

clone size: NA
J gene: TRBJ2-2
V gene: TRBV4-1
D gene: NA
CDR3 DNA: TGCGCCAGCAGCCAAGGAGACTCGAACACCGGGGAGCTGTTTTTT
CDR3 protein: CASSQGDSNTGELFF

clone size: NA
J gene: TRBJ1-6
V gene: TRBV30
D gene: TRBD1
CDR3 DNA: TGTGCCTGGAGTGGGAGACAGGGGCCTAATTCACCCCTCCACTTT
CDR3 protein: CAWSGRQGPNSPLHF

clone size: NA
J gene: TRBJ1-2
V gene: TRBV6-5
D gene: TRBD1
CDR3 DNA: TGTGCCAGCAGTTCCGGACAGGACTATGGCTACACCTTC
CDR3 protein: CASSSGQDYGYTF

clone size: once
J gene: TRBJ2-1
V gene: TRBV3-1/TRBV3-2
D gene: TRBD1
CDR3 DNA: TGTGCCAGCAGCCAAGCCGCAGGGGGACCTAATGAGCAGTTCTTC
CDR3 protein: CASSQAAGGPNEQFF

clone size: few
J gene: TRBJ2-1
V gene: TRBV15
D gene: TRBD2
CDR3 DNA: TGTGCCACCAGCAGAGTCGGGACTAGCAGGTCGAGCTCCTACAATGAGCAGTTCTTC
CDR3 protein: CATSRVGTSRSSSYNEQFF

clone size: few
J gene: TRBJ1-2
V gene: TRBV20-1
D gene: NA
CDR3 DNA: TGCAGTGTACGACAGGTTTATGGCTACACCTTC
CDR3 protein: CSVRQVYGYTF

clone size: NA
J gene: TRBJ1-1
V gene: TRBV29-1
D gene: NA
CDR3 DNA: TGCAGCGTTTGCGACAGGGAAGCTTTCTTT
CDR3 protein: CSVCDREAFF

clone size: NA
J gene: TRBJ2-1
V gene: TRBV24-1
D gene: TRBD2
CDR3 DNA: TGTGCCACCAGTGATTCTAGCGGGGGTTATGAGCAGTTCTTC
CDR3 protein: CATSDSSGGYEQFF

clone size: NA
J gene: TRBJ2-3
V gene: TRBV29-1
D gene: TRBD2
CDR3 DNA: TGCAGCGCCCCTCAGGAGCGGGGGGCCGCTCTACCGGGCACAGATACGCAGTATTTT
CDR3 protein: CSAPQERGAALPGTDTQYF

clone size: NA
J gene: TRBJ2-5
V gene: TRBV10-3
D gene: NA
CDR3 DNA: TGTGCCATCTCGACCCGACAGGTCCAAGAGACCCAGTACTTC
CDR3 protein: CAISTRQVQETQYF

clone size: NA
J gene: TRBJ1-3
V gene: TRBV9
D gene: TRBD1
CDR3 DNA: TGTGCCAGCAGCGCCCGGGGGACAGGGGAGTCTGGAAACACCATATATTTT
CDR3 protein: CASSARGTGESGNTIYF

clone size: NA
J gene: TRBJ1-4
V gene: TRBV11-2
D gene: TRBD1
CDR3 DNA: TGTGCCAGCAGCTTAGTGACAGGGGCGTTCGAAAAACTGTTTTTT
CDR3 protein: CASSLVTGAFEKLFF

clone size: NA
J gene: TRBJ2-7
V gene: TRBV5-8
D gene: TRBD1
CDR3 DNA: TGTGCCAGCAGCTTGCAGGGGGCGCCGAATTACGAGCAGTACTTC
CDR3 protein: CASSLQGAPNYEQYF

clone size: NA
J gene: TRBJ2-3
V gene: TRBV9
D gene: TRBD1
CDR3 DNA: TGTGCCAGCAGCGAGAGCCCAGGGGGCGGCTCAGCTAATACGCAGTATTTT
CDR3 protein: CASSESPGGGSANTQYF